This T cell receptor beta chain came from a study of blood T cell repertoires in COVID-19. Study information: In each case, the material was cDNA or gDNA derived from T cells, B-cell-depleted T cells, or PBMCs.

The sample holds one count of this clone. Participants came from around 25 US areas, aged roughly 18 to 89 years. The length of the CDR3 is 18 residues. Germline V gene sequence: CDR1 MNHNY, CDR2 SVGAGI (reference sequence). Between the trimmed V and J ends, which lost 5 bases and 0 bases, there was a span of 20 bases. Original data processing: The assay estimated nucleated cells by amplifying reference gene primers. TCRdb's copy holds only in-frame clones and misses some; the assay was immunoSEQ multiplex PCR. V, J and clone size reflect that table, while D and trimming were determined from the DNA. The sample has about 270,000 clones; about nine tenths are singletons.

Sequencing was carried out using PBMCs or T cells enriched from blood (not recorded which). The chain has TRBV6-6 and TRBJ1-3; D is possibly TRBD1 (6 bases). The sequence derives from a young woman with acute COVID-19. The CDR3 DNA is TGTGCCAGCAGTCCCACCGGGACACCCGCGAACTCTGGAAACACCATATATTTT. This sequence encodes CASSPTGTPANSGNTIYF.